Presented here are 25 T cell receptor beta chains from one specimen sequenced in a study of blood T cell repertoires in COVID-19. Produced via immunoSEQ multiplex PCR; TCRdb's table is partial and in-frame only. Among about 70,000 clones, around 87% were seen once, and the ten largest hold almost 4%. The sample consisted of peripheral blood. These receptors were taken from a man aged 70 or older with active COVID-19.

The chain has TRBV7-2 and TRBJ2-3; D may be TRBD2 (6 bases). The CDR3 spans 15 residues. Germline lookup yields CDR1 SGHTA and CDR2 FQGNSA. V was clipped by 5 bases and J by 4 bases, with 16 bases between them. CDR3 DNA: TGTGCCAGCAGCCCGGGACTGGGAGCGTCAGATACGCAGTATTTT. Protein sequence: CASSPGLGASDTQYF.

The chain uses TRBV6-5 and TRBJ1-5, with D perhaps matching TRBD1 (5 bases). V was cut by 6 bases and J by 5 bases, with 11 bases left in between. CDR1 is MNHEY, CDR2 SVGAGI, per germline. This CDR3 is 13 amino acids long. In DNA, the CDR3 is TGTGCCAGCAGGCAGGGATTCGATCAGCCCCAGCATTTT. This encodes CASRQGFDQPQHF.

The gene calls are TRBV28 and TRBJ2-3, with unresolved D. The CDR3 has 12 residues. V shed 7 bases and J shed 5 bases, with 10 bases lying between them. In germline, CDR1 is MDHEN, CDR2 SYDVKM. The CDR3 coding sequence is TGTGCCAGCACCAGCGCTGGAGATACGCAGTATTTT. Encoded protein: CASTSAGDTQYF.

CDR3 sequence: CASTPASGTGDYEQYF. The CDR3 DNA reads as TGTGCCAGCACCCCGGCTTCTGGGACAGGGGACTACGAGCAGTACTTC. This chain joins TRBV7-2 and TRBJ2-7; 10 nucleotides match TRBD1. V shed 7 bases, J shed 3 bases, and the junction held 12 bases outside the gene matches. Per germline, CDR1 SGHTA and CDR2 FQGNSA. This CDR3 is 16 amino acids long.

The J gene is TRBJ1-6, the V gene TRBV5-1; 7 nucleotides line up with TRBD1. Per germline, CDR1 SGHRS and CDR2 YFSETQ. V shed 4 bases, J shed 5 bases, and the junction held 9 bases outside the gene matches. The CDR3 has 16 residues. The CDR3 bases are TGCGCCAGCAGCCCCCTGACAGGGAACAATAATTCACCCCTCCACTTT. This sequence encodes CASSPLTGNNNSPLHF.

This clone was counted only a few times. This chain connects TRBV30 to TRBJ2-7, with a weak D call TRBD1 (6 bases). The CDR3 is 13 amino acids. The ends were cut back, 1 base at V and 3 bases at J, with 10 bases in the middle. Germline CDR1 reads GTSNPN; CDR2 reads SVGIG (reference sequence). CDR3 loop: CAWSGARGYEQYF. CDR3 sequence (DNA): TGTGCCTGGAGTGGGGCCAGGGGCTACGAGCAGTACTTC.

The chain employs TRBV28 and TRBJ1-5; 7 bases align to TRBD1. In germline, CDR1 is MDHEN, CDR2 SYDVKM. CDR3 length equals 14 residues. V was clipped by 8 bases and J by 4 bases; unmatched bases: 8. In nucleotides, the CDR3 is TGTGCCAGCCAGACAGGGCAAGGGAATCAGCCCCAGCATTTT. Translation gives CASQTGQGNQPQHF.

This chain links TRBV7-3 with TRBJ2-7; 7 nucleotides line up with TRBD2. Germline trimming cut 1 base from V and 6 bases from J; bases unmatched to any gene: 3. CDR1 and CDR2 from the germline V gene are SGHTA and FQGTGA. This CDR3 spans 13 amino acids. The CDR3 DNA reads TGTGCCAGCAGCTTAATTTCGGGGGGCGAGCAGTACTTC. Its protein product is CASSLISGGEQYF.

The CDR3 sequence is CAWSGLGGGELFF. The CDR3, as DNA: TGTGCCTGGAGTGGGCTTGGAGGGGGGGAGCTGTTTTTT. The J gene is TRBJ2-2, the V gene TRBV30, with D maybe TRBD2 (6 bases). Germline V gene sequence: CDR1 GTSNPN, CDR2 SVGIG (reference sequence). V lost 1 base and J 8 bases, leaving 11 bases between the germline ends. The CDR3 runs to 13 residues.

The chain combines TRBV4-3 with TRBJ2-4, with 9 bases that match TRBD2. This CDR3 has 14 amino acids. Germline CDR1 reads LGHNA; CDR2 reads YSLEER. Unmatched junction bases numbered 5, after V lost 5 bases and J lost 6 bases. CDR3 coding DNA: TGCGCCAGCAGCTTAGCGGGAGTGGCAAACATTCAGTACTTC. Translating gives CASSLAGVANIQYF.

The chain is built from TRBV10-3 and TRBJ2-3; 10 nucleotides line up with TRBD2. Germline V gene sequence: CDR1 ENHRY, CDR2 SYGVKD. Losses at the gene ends were 6 bases for V and 3 bases for J; bases not matched to a gene: 6. The CDR3 loop spans 15 amino acids. In DNA, the CDR3 is TGTGCCATCAGGGCTAGCGGGAGTCCGACAGATACGCAGTATTTT. This gives the protein CAIRASGSPTDTQYF.

The V gene is TRBV12-3 or TRBV12-4, the J gene TRBJ2-5; no reliable D call. Trimming removed 6 bases at V and 5 bases at J, with 13 bases between. This CDR3 spans 13 amino acids. The CDR3 DNA reads as TGTGCCAGCAGGCGTACAACCGGGGAGACCCAGTACTTC. Its translation is CASRRTTGETQYF.

The chain couples TRBV4-3 to TRBJ2-1; 11 bases are a match to TRBD2. The CDR3 runs 18 residues. Germline CDR1 LGHNA, CDR2 YSLEER. J was trimmed by 6 bases and V by 0 bases; bases with no gene match: 10. The CDR3 sequence is CASSQDGTLAGGPNEQFF. As DNA, the CDR3 is TGCGCCAGCAGCCAAGATGGGACCCTAGCGGGAGGTCCCAATGAGCAGTTCTTC.

This clone is a singleton in its sample. The gene calls are TRBV7-2 and TRBJ2-1; D gene ambiguous. Trimming took 2 bases from V and 8 from J, leaving 4 bases between them. This CDR3 has 11 amino acids. CDR1 SGHTA and CDR2 FQGNSA come from the germline V gene. The CDR3: CASSLTDEQFF. CDR3 DNA: TGTGCCAGCAGCTTAACGGATGAGCAGTTCTTC.

V is TRBV13 and J is TRBJ1-1; tentative D call: TRBD1 (6 bases). The CDR3 has 18 amino acids. V lost 0 bases and J lost 5, with 22 bases in between. From germline, CDR1 is PRHDT and CDR2 FYEKMQ (reference sequence). CDR3 nucleotide sequence: TGTGCCAGCAGCTTAGGGCACCCTCCAGGGGTTCCTCGGACTGAAGCTTTCTTT. Protein product: CASSLGHPPGVPRTEAFF.

The chain carries TRBV19 and TRBJ1-5; TRBD1 might be the D (6 bases). Germline-derived CDR1 and CDR2 are LNHDA and SQIVND (reference sequence). V dropped 3 bases and J dropped 6 bases, with 21 bases sitting between them. The CDR3 contains 17 residues. For the CDR3, the DNA is TGTGCCAGTAGTATGGGGGCGAGGAGGCGCCTTGGTCAGCCCCAGCATTTT. Its translation: CASSMGARRRLGQPQHF.

The chain recombines TRBV3-1 (or the pseudogene TRBV3-2) with TRBJ1-3; 7 bases align to TRBD1. The CDR3 spans 13 residues. The J segment lost 4 bases and the V segment lost 7 bases, leaving 4 bases of the junction unmatched. Germline V gives CDR1 LGHDT, CDR2 YNNKEL (reference sequence). This CDR3 reads CASNTGAGNTIYF. The CDR3, as DNA: TGTGCCAGCAACACAGGGGCCGGAAACACCATATATTTT.

The chain joins TRBV9 to TRBJ1-6; no definite D call. Trimming removed 0 bases at V and 6 bases at J, with 10 bases between. The length of the CDR3 is 15 residues. Germline V gene lookup returns CDR1 SGDLS and CDR2 YYNGEE. The CDR3 sequence: CASSVGAESNSPLHF. The CDR3 nucleotides are TGTGCCAGCAGCGTAGGGGCCGAGAGTAATTCACCCCTCCACTTT.

This clone was observed a few times. The J gene is TRBJ2-1, the V gene TRBV19; D possibly corresponds to TRBD2 (5 bases). V lost 3 bases, J lost 0 bases, and 9 bases lay in between. The germline V gene has CDR1 LNHDA and CDR2 SQIVND (reference sequence). The CDR3 is made up of 15 amino acids. This CDR3 reads CASSIRRSSYNEQFF. CDR3 bases: TGTGCCAGTAGTATTAGGAGGAGCTCCTACAATGAGCAGTTCTTC.

The chain combines TRBV19 with TRBJ2-3; no firm D call. Germline CDR1 and CDR2: LNHDA and SQIVND (reference sequence). The length of the CDR3 is 13 residues. Trimming left V 0 bases short and J 3 bases short, with 4 bases between. As DNA, the CDR3 is TGTGCCAGTAGTATAGACCCAACAGATACGCAGTATTTT. It encodes CASSIDPTDTQYF.

The chain has TRBV9 and TRBJ1-2; tentatively, D is TRBD1 (5 bases). The CDR3 consists of 13 residues. The germline CDR1 and CDR2 sequences are SGDLS and YYNGEE. Trimming shortened V by 0 bases and J by 8 bases, and 11 bases separated the two germline ends. Here the CDR3 DNA reads TGTGCCAGCAGCGTAGTCGCAGGGCAAGGCTACACCTTC. This encodes CASSVVAGQGYTF.

V is TRBV4-3 and J is TRBJ1-3, with D possibly matching TRBD1 (5 bases). CDR1 and CDR2 (germline): LGHNA, YSLEER. The CDR3 has 16 amino acids. Trimming removed 1 base from V and 0 bases from J, with 10 bases in between. Here the CDR3 DNA reads TGCGCCAGCAGCCAAGCCCCCGGACACTCTGGAAACACCATATATTTT. Its translation is CASSQAPGHSGNTIYF.

The chain couples TRBV6-5 to TRBJ2-5, with D perhaps matching TRBD1 (6 bases). Trimming took 7 bases from V and 5 from J, leaving 17 bases between them. The CDR3 contains 14 residues. Germline CDR1 and CDR2: MNHEY and SVGAGI. The CDR3 sequence is CASIAPGQRETQYF. The CDR3 DNA sequence: TGTGCCAGCATCGCACCGGGACAAAGGGAGACCCAGTACTTC.

The rearrangement joins TRBV12-3 or TRBV12-4 to TRBJ2-2, with no clear D. Trimming removed 3 bases at V and 6 bases at J, with 5 bases between. This CDR3 spans 12 amino acids. The CDR3 DNA sequence: TGTGCCAGCAGTTTGTCTCCCGGGGAGCTGTTTTTT. This translates into CASSLSPGELFF.

The J gene is TRBJ2-3, the V gene TRBV9; 7 positions agree with TRBD1. This CDR3 spans 13 amino acids. Germline CDR1 and CDR2: SGDLS and YYNGEE. V lost 3 bases and J lost 5; bases outside the gene matches: 3. As DNA, the CDR3 is TGTGCCAGCAGCGCCCGACAGGGAGATACGCAGTATTTT. The encoded protein is CASSARQGDTQYF. Looking up the rest from reference TRBV9 and TRBJ2-3 gives the full variable domain: DSGVTQTPKHLITATGQRVTLRCSPRSGDLSVYWYQQSLDQGLQFLIQYYNGEERAKGNILERFSAQQFPDLHSELNLSSLELGDSALYFCASSARQGDTQYFGPGTRLTVL.